The rows below give T cell receptor beta chains drawn from one sample of a study of blood T cell repertoires in COVID-19. Assay used: immunoSEQ multiplex PCR; TCRdb lists only in-frame clones, some missing. The sample records 350,000 to 450,000 clones, under 90% being singletons. The specimen sequenced was PBMCs or T cells enriched from blood (not recorded which). The receptors were gathered from a woman younger than 45 who had recovered from COVID-19. The CDR3 runs from the conserved cysteine through the conserved F or W. The order of the fields is clone size, V gene, D gene, J gene, CDR3 DNA, CDR3 protein. A D gene is named only where the DNA matches it firmly. Size tells how often a clone was seen (once, few, many) or the class of an expanded clone, and some rows leave it out.

-,TRBV28,TRBD2,TRBJ2-3,TGTGCCAGCAGTCCCGGGACTAGCGGGACAGATACGCAGTATTTT,CASSPGTSGTDTQYF
once,TRBV18,TRBD1,TRBJ1-1,TGTGCCAGCTCACCGTCCCGGGACAGGCCAAATGAAGCTTTCTTT,CASSPSRDRPNEAFF
few,TRBV11-1,-,TRBJ1-6,TGTGCCAGCTACCCCGGGGAAGGCTCCTATAATTCACCCCTCCACTTT,CASYPGEGSYNSPLHF
-,TRBV4-1,-,TRBJ1-4,TGCGCCAGCAGCCCAAGGGGGTTTAGTGAAAAACTGTTTTTT,CASSPRGFSEKLFF
-,TRBV27,TRBD1,TRBJ1-2,TGTGCCAGCAGCAAACAGGGGACCTATGGCTACACCTTC,CASSKQGTYGYTF
-,TRBV7-2,-,TRBJ1-4,TGTGCCAGCAGCTCAACGGGTACAGGGAGGGCTAATGAAAAACTGTTTTTT,CASSSTGTGRANEKLFF
-,TRBV28,-,TRBJ1-2,TGTGCCAGCAGTCCCACGGGAGGGTCACAGACTAACTATGGCTACACCTTC,CASSPTGGSQTNYGYTF
few,TRBV28,-,TRBJ1-2,TGTGCCAGCAGTTTAGCGGGTTATGGCTACACCTTC,CASSLAGYGYTF
once,TRBV5-1,-,TRBJ1-6,TGCGCCAGCAGCTTGGTCTTACCAGATTCACCCCTCCACTTT,CASSLVLPDSPLHF
-,TRBV29-1,-,TRBJ1-1,TGCAGCGTGCTCTATATGAACACTGAAGCTTTCTTT,CSVLYMNTEAFF
-,TRBV25-1,TRBD1,TRBJ1-2,TGTGCCAGCAGTGAATATGCCCGGACAGGGGAAGACTACACCTTC,CASSEYARTGEDYTF
-,TRBV2,TRBD2,TRBJ2-7,TGTGCCAGCAGACTTGGACTAGCGGGAGACGAGCAGTACTTC,CASRLGLAGDEQYF
once,TRBV4-2,TRBD2,TRBJ2-3,TGTGCCAGCAGCCTTATAGCGGGGGGGGGCGATACGCAGTATTTT,CASSLIAGGGDTQYF
-,TRBV27,TRBD1,TRBJ1-2,TGTGCCAGCAGTTTGCAACAGGGGGCTCTTGGCTACACCTTC,CASSLQQGALGYTF
-,TRBV24-1,TRBD2,TRBJ2-7,TGTGCCACCAGCAGGGGACTAGCGGGAGAAGGTTCCTACGAGCAGTACTTC,CATSRGLAGEGSYEQYF
-,TRBV10-3,TRBD1,TRBJ2-7,TGTGCCATCAGAGCCGGGACAGCCTACTACGAGCAGTACTTC,CAIRAGTAYYEQYF
-,TRBV14,-,TRBJ1-3,TGTGCCAGCAGCCACGGGACACCAAGGAGGGGAAACACCATATATTTT,CASSHGTPRRGNTIYF
-,TRBV11-2,TRBD1,TRBJ2-3,TGTGCCAGCAGCCGAGGGACAGGAGAAGGCACAGATACGCAGTATTTT,CASSRGTGEGTDTQYF
-,TRBV7-3,TRBD2,TRBJ2-1,TGTGCCAGCAGCTCGATGACTAGCGGGAGCGACGGTGAGCAGTTCTTC,CASSSMTSGSDGEQFF
-,TRBV19,TRBD1,TRBJ1-3,TGTGCCAGTGAACCGGGACAGGGAAACACCATATATTTT,CASEPGQGNTIYF
-,TRBV19,-,TRBJ1-1,TGTGCCAGTACTGAACAGGGCGGGAGTCGGTCTGAAGCTTTCTTT,CASTEQGGSRSEAFF
-,TRBV5-1,-,TRBJ2-5,TGCGCCAGCGGACCCGATGGGGCTCAAGAGACCCAGTACTTC,CASGPDGAQETQYF
few,TRBV10-2,TRBD2,TRBJ2-7,TGCGCCAGCAGTGAGGTGTCTAGCGGGAGATCCGAGCAGTACTTC,CASSEVSSGRSEQYF
-,TRBV14,TRBD2,TRBJ2-1,TGTGCCAGCAGCCAACTAGCGGGAGGGGGTGAGCAGTTCTTC,CASSQLAGGGEQFF
-,TRBV6-5,-,TRBJ2-7,TGTGCCAGCAGTCGGGGTCTCTCCTACGAGCAGTACTTC,CASSRGLSYEQYF
-,TRBV13,-,TRBJ2-3,TGTGCCAGCAGCTTCACGGTTGATATCACAGATACGCAGTATTTT,CASSFTVDITDTQYF
-,TRBV27,TRBD2,TRBJ2-1,TGTGCCAGCAGTTTATGGGGGGGGAATGAGCAGTTCTTC,CASSLWGGNEQFF
-,TRBV7-9,-,TRBJ1-2,TGTGCCAGCAGCCTCCCCGGGGGGCTGGAAGGCTACACCTTC,CASSLPGGLEGYTF
-,TRBV7-9,-,TRBJ1-2,TGTGCCAGCAGCTTAGGGCCCGATTCCTATGGCTACACCTTC,CASSLGPDSYGYTF
-,TRBV5-6,-,TRBJ2-3,TGTGCCAGCAGCTCCTGGCAGAAACCTAGCACAGATACGCAGTATTTT,CASSSWQKPSTDTQYF
-,TRBV5-1,-,TRBJ2-5,TGCGCCAGCAGCCTAAGCGGGCTGGGGGAGACCCAGTACTTC,CASSLSGLGETQYF
-,TRBV5-4,-,TRBJ1-2,TGTGCCAGCAGCTCCCAGGGGTCCTATGGCTACACCTTC,CASSSQGSYGYTF
-,TRBV4-2,-,TRBJ1-5,TGTGCCAGCAGCCGCGCTTCGGTAGGGGGTTCCAGCAATCAGCCCCAGCATTTT,CASSRASVGGSSNQPQHF
-,TRBV30,TRBD2,TRBJ2-1,TGTGCCTGGAGTGTAGGAGAGCGGGGGATAGTCAATGAGCAGTTCTTC,CAWSVGERGIVNEQFF
-,TRBV30,-,TRBJ2-7,TGTGCCTGGAGTCGACAGGTTAGGCGGTACGAGCAGTACTTC,CAWSRQVRRYEQYF
-,TRBV7-6,TRBD1,TRBJ1-3,TGTGCCAGCAGTCCCCATTCGGGGGACAGTGCCTCTGGAAACACCATATATTTT,CASSPHSGDSASGNTIYF
-,TRBV19,TRBD1,TRBJ2-7,TGTGCCAGTAGTCGACGGACAGGGGGCCCCTCCGAGCAGTACTTC,CASSRRTGGPSEQYF
-,TRBV30,-,TRBJ1-2,TGTGCCTGGAGCTGGGCCCTGGCCCTATATGGCTACACCTTC,CAWSWALALYGYTF
-,TRBV7-8,-,TRBJ1-5,TGTGCCAGCAGCACCCAGGGCTGGCAGCCCCAGCATTTT,CASSTQGWQPQHF
-,TRBV12-3/TRBV12-4,-,TRBJ1-3,TGTGCCAGCTGTACGGGGGGAAACACCATATATTTT,CASCTGGNTIYF
-,TRBV6-2/TRBV6-3,-,TRBJ2-1,TGTGCCAGCAGCACCGACAGCCATGAATCCTACAATGAGCAGTTCTTC,CASSTDSHESYNEQFF
-,TRBV14,-,TRBJ1-3,TGTGCCAGCAGCCGGACAGCTGGAAACACCATATATTTT,CASSRTAGNTIYF
once,TRBV4-3,-,TRBJ1-5,TGCGCCAGCAGCCAAGATTACAGGGTAGGACAGCCCCAGCATTTT,CASSQDYRVGQPQHF
-,TRBV6-5,-,TRBJ1-1,TGTGCCAGCAGTTCTACACAGGGTCCGTTCACTGAAGCTTTCTTT,CASSSTQGPFTEAFF
few,TRBV11-1,-,TRBJ2-7,TGTGCCAGCAGCCCCCAGGGGCACTCCTACGAGCAGTACTTC,CASSPQGHSYEQYF